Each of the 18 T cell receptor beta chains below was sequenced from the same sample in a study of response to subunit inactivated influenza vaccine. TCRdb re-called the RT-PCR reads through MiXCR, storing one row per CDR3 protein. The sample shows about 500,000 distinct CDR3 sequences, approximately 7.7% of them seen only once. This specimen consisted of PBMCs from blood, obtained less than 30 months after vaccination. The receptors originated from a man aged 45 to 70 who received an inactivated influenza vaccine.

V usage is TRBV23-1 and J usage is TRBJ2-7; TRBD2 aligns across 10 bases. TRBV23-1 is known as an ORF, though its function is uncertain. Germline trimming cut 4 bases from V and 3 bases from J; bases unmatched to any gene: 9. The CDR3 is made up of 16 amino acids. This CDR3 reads CASSLGTSEYYYEQYF. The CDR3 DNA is TGCGCCAGCAGTCTAGGGACTAGCGAATATTACTACGAGCAGTACTTC.

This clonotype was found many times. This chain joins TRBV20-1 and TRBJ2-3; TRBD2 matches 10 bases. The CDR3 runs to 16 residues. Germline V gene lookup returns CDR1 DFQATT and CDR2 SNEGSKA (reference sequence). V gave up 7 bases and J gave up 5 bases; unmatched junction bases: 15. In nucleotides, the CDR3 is TGCAGTGTTGGAGAAGCGGGGGGGCCTCGGGAAGATACGCAGTATTTT. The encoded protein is CSVGEAGGPREDTQYF.

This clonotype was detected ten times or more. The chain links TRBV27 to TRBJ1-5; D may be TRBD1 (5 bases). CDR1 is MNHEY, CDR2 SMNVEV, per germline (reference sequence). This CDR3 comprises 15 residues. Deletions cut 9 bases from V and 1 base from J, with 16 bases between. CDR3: CASQGPPRSNQPQHF. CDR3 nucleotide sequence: TGTGCCAGTCAGGGACCCCCTAGGAGCAATCAGCCCCAGCATTTT.

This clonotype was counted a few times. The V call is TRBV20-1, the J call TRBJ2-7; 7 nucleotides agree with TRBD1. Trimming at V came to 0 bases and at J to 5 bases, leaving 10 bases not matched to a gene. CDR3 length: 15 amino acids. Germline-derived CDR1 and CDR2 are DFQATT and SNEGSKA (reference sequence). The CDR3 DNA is TGCAGTGCTAGAGACCTATTCGACAGGGCGCACGAGCAGTACTTC. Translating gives CSARDLFDRAHEQYF.

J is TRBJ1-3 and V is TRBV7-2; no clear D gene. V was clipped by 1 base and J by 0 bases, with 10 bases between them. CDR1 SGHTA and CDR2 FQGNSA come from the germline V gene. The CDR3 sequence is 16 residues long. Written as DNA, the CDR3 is TGTGCCAGCAGCTTAGTATCCGTAAGCTCTGGAAACACCATATATTTT. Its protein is CASSLVSVSSGNTIYF.

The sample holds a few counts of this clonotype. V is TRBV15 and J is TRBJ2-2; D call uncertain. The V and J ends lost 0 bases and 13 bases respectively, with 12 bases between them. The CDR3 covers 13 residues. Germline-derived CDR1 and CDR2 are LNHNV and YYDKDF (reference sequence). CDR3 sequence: CATSRDDVEGLFF. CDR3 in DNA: TGTGCCACCAGCAGAGATGACGTTGAAGGGCTGTTTTTT.

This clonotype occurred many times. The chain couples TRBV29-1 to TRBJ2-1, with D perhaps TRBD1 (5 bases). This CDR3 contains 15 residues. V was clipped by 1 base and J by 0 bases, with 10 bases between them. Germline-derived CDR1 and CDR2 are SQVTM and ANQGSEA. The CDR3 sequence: CSVEVGAYSYNEQFF. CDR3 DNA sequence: TGCAGCGTTGAAGTAGGGGCATACTCCTACAATGAGCAGTTCTTC.

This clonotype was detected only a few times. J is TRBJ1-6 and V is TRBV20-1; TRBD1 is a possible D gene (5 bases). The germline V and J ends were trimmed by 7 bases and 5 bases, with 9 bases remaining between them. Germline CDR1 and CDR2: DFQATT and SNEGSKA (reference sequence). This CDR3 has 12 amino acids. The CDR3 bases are TGCAGTGGGGGGAAGGATAATTCACCCCTCCACTTT. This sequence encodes CSGGKDNSPLHF.

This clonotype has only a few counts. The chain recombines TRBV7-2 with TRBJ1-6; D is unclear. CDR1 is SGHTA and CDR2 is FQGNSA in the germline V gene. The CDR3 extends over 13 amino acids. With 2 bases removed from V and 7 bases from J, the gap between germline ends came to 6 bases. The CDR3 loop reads CASSLHGNSPLHF. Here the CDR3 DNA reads TGTGCCAGCAGCTTACACGGGAATTCACCCCTCCACTTT.

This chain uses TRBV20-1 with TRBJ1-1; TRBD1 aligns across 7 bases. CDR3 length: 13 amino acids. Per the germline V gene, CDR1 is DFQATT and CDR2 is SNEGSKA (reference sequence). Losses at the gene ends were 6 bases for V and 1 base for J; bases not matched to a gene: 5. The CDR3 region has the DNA TGCAGTGCCTGGGACAGTTCGAACACTGAAGCTTTCTTT. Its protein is CSAWDSSNTEAFF.

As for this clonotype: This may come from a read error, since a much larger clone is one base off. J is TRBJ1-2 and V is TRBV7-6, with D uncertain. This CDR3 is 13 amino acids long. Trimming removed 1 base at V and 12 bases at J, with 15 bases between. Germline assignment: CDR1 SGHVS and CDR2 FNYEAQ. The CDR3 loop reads CASSLGGSKGHTF. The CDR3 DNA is TGTGCCAGCAGCTTAGGTGGTTCTAAAGGCCACACCTTC.

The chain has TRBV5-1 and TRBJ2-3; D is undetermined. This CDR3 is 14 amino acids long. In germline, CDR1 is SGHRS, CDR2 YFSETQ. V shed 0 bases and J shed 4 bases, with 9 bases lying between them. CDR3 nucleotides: TGCGCCAGCAGCTTGGCTGGGTACCCAGATACGCAGTATTTT. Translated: CASSLAGYPDTQYF.

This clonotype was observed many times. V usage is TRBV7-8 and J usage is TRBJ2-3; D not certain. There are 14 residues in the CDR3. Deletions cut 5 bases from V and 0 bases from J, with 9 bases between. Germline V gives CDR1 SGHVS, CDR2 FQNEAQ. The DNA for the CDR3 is TGTGCCAGCAGCCAGACCCCTAGCACAGATACGCAGTATTTT. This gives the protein CASSQTPSTDTQYF.

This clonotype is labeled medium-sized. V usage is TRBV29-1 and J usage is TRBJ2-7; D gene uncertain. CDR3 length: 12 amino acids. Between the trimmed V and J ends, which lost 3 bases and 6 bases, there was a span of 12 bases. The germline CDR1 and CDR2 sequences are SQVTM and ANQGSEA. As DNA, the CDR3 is TGCAGCGTTGAGGACGGGTCAGTCGAGCAGTACTTC. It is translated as CSVEDGSVEQYF.

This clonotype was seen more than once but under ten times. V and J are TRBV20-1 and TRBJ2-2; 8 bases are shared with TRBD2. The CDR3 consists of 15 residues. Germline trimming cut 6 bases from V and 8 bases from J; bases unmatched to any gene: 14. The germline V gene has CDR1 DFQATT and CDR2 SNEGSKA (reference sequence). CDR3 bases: TGCAGTGCATGGGGACCGGGAGGGTCGTCGGGGGAGCTGTTTTTT. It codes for CSAWGPGGSSGELFF.

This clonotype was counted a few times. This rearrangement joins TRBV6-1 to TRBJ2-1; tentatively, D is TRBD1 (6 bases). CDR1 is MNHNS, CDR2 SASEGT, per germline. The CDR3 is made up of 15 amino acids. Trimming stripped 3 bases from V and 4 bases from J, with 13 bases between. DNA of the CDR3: TGTGCCAGCAGTGATGGGCAGGGGCCTTACAATGAGCAGTTCTTC. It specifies CASSDGQGPYNEQFF.

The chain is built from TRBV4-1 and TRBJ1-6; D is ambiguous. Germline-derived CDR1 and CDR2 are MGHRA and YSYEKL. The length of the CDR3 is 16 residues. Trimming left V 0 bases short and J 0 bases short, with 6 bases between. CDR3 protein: CASSQERSSYNSPLHF. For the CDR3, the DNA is TGCGCCAGCAGCCAAGAACGGAGCTCCTATAATTCACCCCTCCACTTT.

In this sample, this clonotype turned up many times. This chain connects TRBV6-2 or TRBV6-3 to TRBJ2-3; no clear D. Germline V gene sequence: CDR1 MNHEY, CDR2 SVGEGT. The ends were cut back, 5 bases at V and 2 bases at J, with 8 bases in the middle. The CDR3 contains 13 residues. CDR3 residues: CASSRPYTDTQYF. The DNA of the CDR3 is TGTGCCAGCAGTCGACCGTACACAGATACGCAGTATTTT.